This TCR beta chain is drawn from a study of siplizumab effects on memory and regulatory T cells. Overall study results and limits: It seemed that naive T cells were more diverse than memory cells and were major contributors to the alloresponse.

In the case of this clone: Its antigen is unidentified.

Germline CDR1 SQVTM, CDR2 ANQGSEA. The CDR3 totals 12 residues. V was cut by 6 bases and J by 0 bases, with 7 bases left in between. Generated by immunoSEQ multiplex PCR, the TCRdb table keeps only in-frame clones and is missing some. Among about 100,000 clones, about 91% were seen once, and the ten largest hold around 2.7%. The TCR sequence derives from a human donor in good health. Some clones in this sample may be carry-over from other donors' samples. The material sequenced was CD4+ T cells sorted from blood. The J gene is TRBJ2-3, the V gene TRBV29-1; D unclear. In DNA form, the CDR3 reads TGCAGCGTCAGGTCAAGCACAGATACGCAGTATTTT. Translating it yields CSVRSSTDTQYF.